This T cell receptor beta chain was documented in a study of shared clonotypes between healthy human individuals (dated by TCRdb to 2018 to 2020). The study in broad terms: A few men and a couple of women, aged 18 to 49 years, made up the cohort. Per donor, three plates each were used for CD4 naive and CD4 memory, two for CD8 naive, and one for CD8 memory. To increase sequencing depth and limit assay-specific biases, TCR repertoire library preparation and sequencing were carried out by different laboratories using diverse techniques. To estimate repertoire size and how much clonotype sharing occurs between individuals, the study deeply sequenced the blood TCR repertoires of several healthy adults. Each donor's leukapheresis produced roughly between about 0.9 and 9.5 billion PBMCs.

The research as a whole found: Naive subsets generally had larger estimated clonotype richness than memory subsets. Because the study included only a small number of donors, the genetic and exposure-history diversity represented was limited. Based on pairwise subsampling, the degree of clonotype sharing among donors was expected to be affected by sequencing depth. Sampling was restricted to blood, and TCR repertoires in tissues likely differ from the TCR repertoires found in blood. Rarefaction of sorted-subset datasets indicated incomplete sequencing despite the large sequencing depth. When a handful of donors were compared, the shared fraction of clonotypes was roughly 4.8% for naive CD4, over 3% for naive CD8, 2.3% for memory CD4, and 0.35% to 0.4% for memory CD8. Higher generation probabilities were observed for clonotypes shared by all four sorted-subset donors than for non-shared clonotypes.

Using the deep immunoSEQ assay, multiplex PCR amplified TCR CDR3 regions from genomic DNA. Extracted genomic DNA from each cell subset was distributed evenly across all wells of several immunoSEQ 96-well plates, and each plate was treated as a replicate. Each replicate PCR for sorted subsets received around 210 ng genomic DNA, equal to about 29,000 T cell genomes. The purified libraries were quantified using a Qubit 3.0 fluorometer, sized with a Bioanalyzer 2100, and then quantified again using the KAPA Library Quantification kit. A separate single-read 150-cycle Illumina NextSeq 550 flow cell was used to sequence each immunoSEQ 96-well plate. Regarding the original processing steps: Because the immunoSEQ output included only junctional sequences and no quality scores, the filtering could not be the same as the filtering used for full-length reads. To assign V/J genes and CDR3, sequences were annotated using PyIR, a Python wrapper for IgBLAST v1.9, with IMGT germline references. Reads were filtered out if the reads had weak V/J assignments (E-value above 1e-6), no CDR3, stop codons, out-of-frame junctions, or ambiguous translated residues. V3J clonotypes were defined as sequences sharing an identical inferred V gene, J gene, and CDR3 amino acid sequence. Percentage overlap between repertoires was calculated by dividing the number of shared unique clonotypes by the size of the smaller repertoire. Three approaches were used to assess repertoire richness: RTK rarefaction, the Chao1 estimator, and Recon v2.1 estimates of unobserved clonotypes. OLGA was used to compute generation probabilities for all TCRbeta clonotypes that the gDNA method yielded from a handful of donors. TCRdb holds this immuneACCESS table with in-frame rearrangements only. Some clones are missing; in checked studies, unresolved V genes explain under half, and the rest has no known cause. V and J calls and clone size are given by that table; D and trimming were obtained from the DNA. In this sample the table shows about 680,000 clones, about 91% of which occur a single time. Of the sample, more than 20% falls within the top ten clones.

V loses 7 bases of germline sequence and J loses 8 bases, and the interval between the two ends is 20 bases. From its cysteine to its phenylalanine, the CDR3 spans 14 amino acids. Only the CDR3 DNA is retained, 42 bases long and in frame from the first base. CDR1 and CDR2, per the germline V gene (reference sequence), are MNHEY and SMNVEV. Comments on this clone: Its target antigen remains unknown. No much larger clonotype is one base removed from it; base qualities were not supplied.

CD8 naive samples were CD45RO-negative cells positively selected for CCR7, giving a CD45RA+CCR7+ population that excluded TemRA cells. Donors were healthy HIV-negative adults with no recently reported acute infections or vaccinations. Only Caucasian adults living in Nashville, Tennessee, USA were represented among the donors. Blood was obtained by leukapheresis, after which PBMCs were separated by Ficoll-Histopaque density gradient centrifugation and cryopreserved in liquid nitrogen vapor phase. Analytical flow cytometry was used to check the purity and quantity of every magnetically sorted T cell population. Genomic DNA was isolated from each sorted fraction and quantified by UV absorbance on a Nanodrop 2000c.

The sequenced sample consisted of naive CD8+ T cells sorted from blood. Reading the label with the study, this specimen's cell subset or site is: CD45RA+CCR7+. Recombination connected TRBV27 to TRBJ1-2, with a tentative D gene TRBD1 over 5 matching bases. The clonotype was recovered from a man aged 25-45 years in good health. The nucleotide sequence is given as TGTGCCAGCACCTCTCGGGCGGGGGTGGGAGGCTACACCTTC. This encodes CASTSRAGVGGYTF.